This entry lists 18 T cell receptor beta chains sequenced from one sample in a study of regulatory T cells in long-lasting Graves disease. The time point denotes: persistent/refractory GD, antithyroid drugs over 5 years with positive TRAb. RNA from PBMCs was the source of the TCR library. Libraries of TCR beta came from iRepertoire HTBI primers plus Arm-PCR of CDR3 regions. TCRdb analysed the multiplex PCR reads with MiXCR anew, one entry per CDR3 protein. Of around 510,000 distinct CDR3 sequences listed, roughly 20% are singletons. Specimen: peripheral blood mononuclear cells (PBMCs), collected when the disease was refractory, from a patient treated with antithyroid drugs. These receptors came from a female donor with Graves disease.

Ten or more counts support this clonotype. This chain connects TRBV6-2 or TRBV6-3 to TRBJ1-5; the match to TRBD1 covers 7 bases. J lost 9 bases, V lost 0 bases, and 2 bases had no gene match. This CDR3 is built from 13 residues. CDR1 MNHEY and CDR2 SVGEGT come from the germline V gene. CDR3 region: CASSYSPGGPQHF. The CDR3 bases are TGTGCCAGCAGTTACTCGCCAGGGGGGCCCCAGCATTTT.

There are many counts of this clonotype. The chain uses TRBV6-2 or TRBV6-3 and TRBJ1-5; 9 nucleotides agree with TRBD1. CDR3 length: 15 residues. With 0 bases clipped from V and 6 bases from J, the junction kept 3 bases outside the gene matches. Germline V CDR1 and CDR2: MNHEY, SVGEGT. CDR3 DNA sequence: TGTGCCAGCAGTTACTCGGACAGGGGAAGTCAGCCCCAGCATTTT. Protein product: CASSYSDRGSQPQHF.

A word on this clonotype: One base away lies a much larger clone, so this may be a sequencing read error. V gene TRBV3-1 combines with J gene TRBJ1-2, with 7 positions matching TRBD1. The CDR3 totals 18 residues. Trimming took 2 bases from V and 3 from J; bases not matched to a gene: 15. Germline loops: CDR1 LGHDT, CDR2 YNNKEL (reference sequence). The CDR3: CASSQTGTAPDPYYGYTF. DNA for the CDR3: TGTGCCAGCAGCCAAACCGGGACAGCCCCCGACCCTTACTATGGCTACACCTTC.

V and J are TRBV5-6 and TRBJ1-6; no clear D. This CDR3 is 14 amino acids long. CDR1 is SGHDT, CDR2 YYEEEE, per germline. Trimming shortened V by 4 bases and J by 9 bases, and 14 bases separated the two germline ends. CDR3 sequence reads: CASSPRISGSPLHF. CDR3 coding DNA: TGTGCCAGCAGCCCAAGGATAAGTGGTTCACCCCTCCACTTT. The variable domain in full, completed from reference TRBV5-6 and TRBJ1-6, reads DAGVTQSPTHLIKTRGQQVTLRCSPKSGHDTVSWYQQALGQGPQFIFQYYEEEERQRGNFPDRFSGHQFPNYSSELNVNALLLGDSALYLCASSPRISGSPLHFGNGTRLTVT.

This clonotype was seen a handful of times. The chain combines TRBV5-5 with TRBJ1-5, with D uncertain. Germline lookup yields CDR1 SGHKS and CDR2 YYEKEE (reference sequence). This CDR3 spans 15 amino acids. Trimming took 0 bases from V and 0 from J, leaving 7 bases between them. The CDR3 sequence is CASSLALNSNQPQHF. The CDR3, as DNA: TGTGCCAGCAGCTTGGCCCTGAATAGCAATCAGCCCCAGCATTTT.

This clonotype was recorded at least ten times. The rearrangement joins TRBV27 to TRBJ1-5; 9 bases are a match to TRBD1. The CDR3 consists of 17 residues. The V gene end was trimmed by 7 bases and the J gene end by 0 bases; junction bases not matched to a gene: 10. Germline CDR1 reads MNHEY; CDR2 reads SMNVEV (reference sequence). The CDR3 DNA sequence: TGTGCCAGCACCGCGGGACAGGGAAACTATAGCAATCAGCCCCAGCATTTT. Amino acids: CASTAGQGNYSNQPQHF.

This clonotype has a count of ten or more. The rearrangement joins TRBV28 to TRBJ2-7, with 8 positions matching TRBD2. This CDR3 region has 15 residues. V shed 5 bases, J shed 3 bases, and the junction held 9 bases outside the gene matches. In germline, CDR1 is MDHEN, CDR2 SYDVKM. The CDR3 is CASSLRTSSNYEQYF. CDR3 in DNA: TGTGCCAGCAGTCTACGGACTAGCTCTAACTACGAGCAGTACTTC.

Many counts were recorded for this clonotype. The chain uses TRBV7-3 and TRBJ1-5; 7 bases map to TRBD1. CDR1 SGHTA and CDR2 FQGTGA come from the germline V gene. V trimming: 5 bases; J trimming: 7 bases; junction bases outside the gene matches: 14. The CDR3 totals 16 residues. The CDR3 region has the DNA TGTGCCAGCAGCCCCAGACCCCACAGGGGACGGCAGCCCCAGCATTTT. It is translated as CASSPRPHRGRQPQHF.

V gene TRBV10-2 combines with J gene TRBJ1-1; no reliable D call. This CDR3 region has 14 residues. V lost 6 bases to trimming and J lost 1 base, with 12 bases between them. The germline gives CDR1 WSHSY, CDR2 SAAADI. The CDR3 region has the DNA TGCGCCAGCAGCCTCCGGGTCCAGAACACTGAAGCTTTCTTT. Amino acid sequence: CASSLRVQNTEAFF.

Remarks on this clonotype: This likely reflects a read error, since a far larger clone is one base away. The chain employs TRBV7-2 and TRBJ1-1; D might be TRBD1 (5 bases). Trimming left V 6 bases short and J 3 bases short, with 23 bases between. CDR1 is SGHTA, CDR2 FQGNSA, per germline. CDR3 length: 17 residues. CDR3 nucleotide sequence: TGTGCCAGCAGTTCCATCCAGGTATCCCGGGACCACACTGAAGCTTTCTTT. This codes for CASSSIQVSRDHTEAFF.

This clonotype was seen at least ten times. The germline gene is not matched at one end of the junction; a read error may be the cause. V usage is TRBV7-7 and J usage is TRBJ2-7, with 8 positions matching TRBD1. Germline loops: CDR1 SSHAT, CDR2 FNYEAQ (reference sequence). The CDR3 has 13 residues. CDR3 sequence reads: CASSRGTGYEQYF. CDR3 bases: TGTGCTAGCAGCAGAGGGACAGGCTACGAGCAGTACTTC.

This clonotype was found once. A much larger clone is a single base away; this may be a read error. The chain combines TRBV6-5 with TRBJ2-2; 7 bases line up with TRBD2. V gave up 0 bases and J gave up 7 bases; unmatched junction bases: 2. The germline gives CDR1 MNHEY, CDR2 SVGAGI. The CDR3 totals 14 residues. The DNA for the CDR3 is TGTGCCAGCAGTTACTCGACTAGCCTCGGGGAGCTGTTTTTT. Translated, it gives CASSYSTSLGELFF.

This clonotype was observed at least ten times. The V and J genes are TRBV28 and TRBJ1-4; D perhaps matches TRBD1 (6 bases). Germline loops: CDR1 MDHEN, CDR2 SYDVKM. Trimming stripped 7 bases from V and 0 bases from J, with 27 bases between. The CDR3 extends over 20 amino acids. This CDR3 reads CASTFLGGPGEGATNEKLFF. The CDR3 bases are TGTGCCAGCACCTTTTTGGGGGGCCCTGGTGAGGGCGCAACTAATGAAAAACTGTTTTTT.

This clonotype has just a few counts. The gene calls are TRBV7-9 and TRBJ2-5, with unresolved D. Germline V gene data show CDR1 as SEHNR and CDR2 as FQNEAQ (reference sequence). Trimming stripped 3 bases from V and 2 bases from J, with 13 bases between. CDR3 length equals 15 residues. The CDR3 loop reads CASSFQETGQETQYF. The CDR3 nucleotides read TGTGCCAGCAGCTTCCAAGAAACCGGACAAGAGACCCAGTACTTC.

This clonotype was recorded once. The chain links TRBV27 to TRBJ2-1, with 8 positions matching TRBD1. The J segment lost 4 bases and the V segment lost 6 bases, leaving 11 bases of the junction unmatched. The CDR3 runs to 16 residues. The germline CDR1 and CDR2 sequences are MNHEY and SMNVEV (reference sequence). CDR3 in amino acids: CASRRGTGIRYNEQFF. The CDR3 DNA reads as TGTGCCAGCAGACGCGGGACAGGCATACGGTACAATGAGCAGTTCTTC.

The rearrangement joins TRBV7-9 to TRBJ2-7; D is possibly TRBD1 or TRBD2 (6 bases each). The V gene's germline CDR1 is SEHNR and CDR2 FQNEAQ (reference sequence). Trimming pared 5 bases from V and 2 bases from J, leaving 13 bases between. This CDR3 is built from 14 residues. This CDR3 is CASSPGAGTYEQYF. As DNA, the CDR3 is TGTGCCAGCAGCCCGGGGGCAGGGACCTACGAGCAGTACTTC.

The J gene is TRBJ1-6, the V gene TRBV7-8, with D tentatively TRBD1 (5 bases). The CDR3 is 15 amino acids. Germline CDR1 reads SGHVS; CDR2 reads FQNEAQ. V lost 1 base and J 8 bases, leaving 12 bases between the germline ends. CDR3 DNA sequence: TGTGCCAGCAGCTTAGACTGGGGAGGGGATTCACCCCTCCACTTT. Its translation is CASSLDWGGDSPLHF.

This clonotype was counted at least ten times. This sequence joins TRBV10-2 and TRBJ2-7, with unresolved D. V lost 4 bases and J 6 bases, leaving 13 bases between the germline ends. CDR3 length equals 13 residues. CDR1 is WSHSY and CDR2 is SAAADI in the germline V gene. The CDR3 nucleotides are TGCGCCAGCAGTGGGGCCCCGAGGAGCGAGCAGTACTTC. As protein: CASSGAPRSEQYF.